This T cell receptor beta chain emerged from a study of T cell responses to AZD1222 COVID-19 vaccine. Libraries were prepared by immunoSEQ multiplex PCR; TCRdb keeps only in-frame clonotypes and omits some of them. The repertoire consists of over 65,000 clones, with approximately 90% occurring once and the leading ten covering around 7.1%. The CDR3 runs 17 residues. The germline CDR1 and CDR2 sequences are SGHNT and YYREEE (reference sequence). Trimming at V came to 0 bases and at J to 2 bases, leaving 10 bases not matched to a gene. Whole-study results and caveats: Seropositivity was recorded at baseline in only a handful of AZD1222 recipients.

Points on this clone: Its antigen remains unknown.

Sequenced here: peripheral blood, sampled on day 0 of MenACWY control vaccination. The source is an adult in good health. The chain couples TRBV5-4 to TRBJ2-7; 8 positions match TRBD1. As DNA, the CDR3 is TGTGCCAGCAGCTTGGGCCTTGGACAGGGAGTCCCCTACGAGCAGTACTTC. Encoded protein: CASSLGLGQGVPYEQYF. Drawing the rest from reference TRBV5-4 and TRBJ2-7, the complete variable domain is ETGVTQSPTHLIKTRGQQVTLRCSSQSGHNTVSWYQQALGQGPQFIFQYYREEENGRGNFPPRFSGLQFPNYSSELNVNALELDDSALYLCASSLGLGQGVPYEQYFGPGTRLTVT.